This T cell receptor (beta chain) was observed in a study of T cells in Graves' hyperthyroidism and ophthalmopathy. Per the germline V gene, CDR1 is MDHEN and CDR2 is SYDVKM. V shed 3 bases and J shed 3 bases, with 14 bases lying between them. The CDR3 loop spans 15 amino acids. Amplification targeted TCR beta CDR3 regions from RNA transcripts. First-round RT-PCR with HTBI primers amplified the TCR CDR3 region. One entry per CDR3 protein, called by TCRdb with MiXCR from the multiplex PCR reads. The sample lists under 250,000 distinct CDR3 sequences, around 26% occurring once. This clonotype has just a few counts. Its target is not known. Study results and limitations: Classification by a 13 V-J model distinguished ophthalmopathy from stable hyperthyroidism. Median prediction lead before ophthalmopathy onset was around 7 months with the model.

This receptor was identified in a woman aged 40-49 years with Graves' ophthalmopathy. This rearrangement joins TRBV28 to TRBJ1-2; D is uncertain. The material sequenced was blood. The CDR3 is CASSFSPVGHYGYTF. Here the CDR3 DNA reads TGTGCCAGCAGTTTTAGCCCAGTCGGCCACTATGGCTACACCTTC.